This T cell receptor beta chain was sequenced during a study of human T cells and chemical hapten exposure. TCRdb reanalysed the RACE reads using MiXCR and keeps one entry per CDR3 protein. The sample holds tens of thousands of distinct CDR3 sequences; around 6.6% are singletons and the top ten take roughly 1.7%. This CDR3 region has 13 residues. Germline lookup yields CDR1 MNHNS and CDR2 SASEGT. Trimming removed 4 bases at V and 2 bases at J, with 7 bases between. Time point specified: pre-sensitization, week 0. Treatment specified: therapeutic diphenylcyclopropenone sensitization with weekly scalp DPC.

This clonotype originated in a woman younger than 45 with alopecia areata. Some clones in this sample may be carry-over from other donors' samples. This specimen was whole blood, taken in connection with sensitization to the hapten diphenylcyclopropenone (DPC). V is TRBV6-1 and J is TRBJ2-3; D gene uncertain. CDR3 bases: TGTGCCAGCAGTGTTCGATTCACAGATACGCAGTATTTT. Translated, it gives CASSVRFTDTQYF.